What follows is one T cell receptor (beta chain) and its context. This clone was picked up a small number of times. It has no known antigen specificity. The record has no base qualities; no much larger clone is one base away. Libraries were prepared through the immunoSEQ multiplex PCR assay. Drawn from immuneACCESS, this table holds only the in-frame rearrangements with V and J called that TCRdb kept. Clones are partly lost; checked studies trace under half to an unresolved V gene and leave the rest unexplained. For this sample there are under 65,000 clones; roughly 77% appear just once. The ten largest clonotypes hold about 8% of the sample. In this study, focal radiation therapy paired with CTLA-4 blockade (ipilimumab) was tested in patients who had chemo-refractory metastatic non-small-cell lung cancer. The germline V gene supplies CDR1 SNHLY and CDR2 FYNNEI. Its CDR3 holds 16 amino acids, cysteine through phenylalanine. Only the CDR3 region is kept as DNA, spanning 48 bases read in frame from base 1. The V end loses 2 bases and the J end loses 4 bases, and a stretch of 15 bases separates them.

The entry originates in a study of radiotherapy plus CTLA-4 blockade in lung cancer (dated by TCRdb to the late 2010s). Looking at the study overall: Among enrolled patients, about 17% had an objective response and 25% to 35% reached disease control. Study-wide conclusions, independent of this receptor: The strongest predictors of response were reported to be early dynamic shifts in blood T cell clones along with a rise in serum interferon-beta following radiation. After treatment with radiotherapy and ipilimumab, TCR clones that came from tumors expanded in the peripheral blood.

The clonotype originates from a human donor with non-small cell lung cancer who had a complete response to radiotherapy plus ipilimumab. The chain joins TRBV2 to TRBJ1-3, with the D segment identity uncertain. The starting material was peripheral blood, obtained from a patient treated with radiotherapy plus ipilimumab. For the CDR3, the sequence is CASSEIPQPRGNTIYF. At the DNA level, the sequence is TGTGCCAGCAGTGAAATCCCACAGCCCCGGGGAAACACCATATATTTT.